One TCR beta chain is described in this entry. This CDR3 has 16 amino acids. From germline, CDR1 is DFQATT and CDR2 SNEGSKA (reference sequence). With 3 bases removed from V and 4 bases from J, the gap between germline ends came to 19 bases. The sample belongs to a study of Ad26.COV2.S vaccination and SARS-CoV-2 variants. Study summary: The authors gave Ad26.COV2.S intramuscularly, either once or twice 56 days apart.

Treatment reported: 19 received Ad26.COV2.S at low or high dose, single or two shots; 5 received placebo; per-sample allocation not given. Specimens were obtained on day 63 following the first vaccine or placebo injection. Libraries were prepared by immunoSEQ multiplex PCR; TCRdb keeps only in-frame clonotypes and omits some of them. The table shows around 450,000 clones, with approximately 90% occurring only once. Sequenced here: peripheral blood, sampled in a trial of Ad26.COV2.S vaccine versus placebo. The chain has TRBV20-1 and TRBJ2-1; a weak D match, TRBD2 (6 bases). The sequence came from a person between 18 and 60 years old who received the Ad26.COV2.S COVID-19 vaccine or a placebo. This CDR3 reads CSASPLTGVVYNEQFF. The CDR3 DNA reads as TGCAGTGCTAGTCCCCTGACGGGAGTAGTTTACAATGAGCAGTTCTTC.